This T cell receptor (beta chain) is from a study of beta chain features in type 1 diabetes (dated 2018 in TCRdb). Looking at the study overall: Mean age, gender distribution, total cell number and subset yield were not different between patients and healthy donors. Across all samples, 107,917,701 sorted cells were examined, and cell number per subset correlated strongly with RNA yield. The study compared TCRB repertoires of sorted circulating CD4+ T cell subsets between recently diagnosed type 1 diabetes patients and matched healthy donors. Whereas all 30 or so donors provided naive and central memory subsets, regulatory and stem cell-like memory subsets were isolated from just 8 patients and about 8 healthy donors. Overall study outcomes, separate from this receptor: Fewer insertions and more nucleotide deletions at VDJ recombination sites were observed in patients with type 1 diabetes, implying thymic rearrangement abnormalities. Because small numbers of individuals were included in the HLA sub-analyses, any influence of HLA type on TCRB rearrangement was left unresolved. Shorter templates might be favored by PCR, yet because patient and control samples were amplified and corrected together, any such skew would affect both groups equally. Because cDNA was sequenced instead of genomic DNA, highly expressing activated cells could be over-represented, though the groups showed no difference in activation or CD3 levels. In all four CD4+ subsets, TCRB CDR3 length was moderately but significantly shorter in type 1 diabetes patients. The naive, central memory and regulatory TCRB repertoires appeared to resemble one another more closely among patients than among healthy donors.

Comments on this clone: Its antigen has not been determined. Nothing much larger sits one base from this clone, and base qualities are not available.

The High Capacity cDNA Reverse Transcription Kit was used to reverse transcribe all of the isolated RNA, meaning that expressed TCRB transcripts were what got sequenced. Deep immunoSEQ sequencing was applied to naive, central memory and regulatory T cell samples, giving an average of about 3.4 million total reads per sample. Sorted cells were lysed in RLT buffer, and RNA was extracted using DNase-treated RNeasy Micro or Mini kits according to cell number. Each cell subset was processed separately to prevent cross-contamination, with patient and healthy donor samples processed together. TCRB sequences were amplified from cDNA with the immunoSEQ multiplex PCR, producing 87-bp fragments spanning the CDR3 region. Amplicons were sequenced on the Illumina HiSeq platform. The paper's processing steps were these. Synthetic template baselines were used to correct PCR bias computationally, reads within Hamming distance 2 were collapsed together, and singletons that could not be merged were discarded. Reads were aligned against IMGT so that V, D and J genes, CDR3 length and insertions or deletions at six rearrangement sites could be assigned. Within each subset, clonotype counts were normalized to sorted cell number, and only after that were true diversity and Gini coefficients computed with the tcR R package. The overlap coefficient, calculated on TCRB nucleotide sequences, was used to quantify repertoire sharing. Out-of-frame TCRB sequences from naive cells were analyzed to stand in for the pre-selection repertoire. TCRdb mirrors the immuneACCESS table, restricted to in-frame sequences. Some clones are absent from its copies; in checked studies, under half trace to an unresolved V gene, and the reason for the others is unknown. The DNA was the basis for D and trimming; V, J and clone size are from that table. This sample holds a few hundred thousand clones; around 25% were observed only once. The ten largest clones take up 0.012% of the sample.

The junction shows trimming of 3 bases on V and 6 bases on J, and the gene matches do not reach 10 bases of it. The germline V gene encodes CDR1 MNHEY and CDR2 SMNVEV (reference sequence). From the cysteine through the phenylalanine, the CDR3 covers 15 amino acids. Of all the DNA, just the CDR3 is kept, 45 bases in frame from base 1. Each donor gave one peripheral blood draw, averaging approximately 110 mL, which was collected into heparinised tubes. A BD FACSAria II was used to sort naive, central memory, regulatory and stem cell-like memory CD4+ T cells with a panel that included CD45RO, CCR7, CD25, CD127, CD95 and CD27. Every sorted population had a purity above 95%. PBMCs were separated immediately by Lymphoprep density gradient centrifugation and were stained directly, without being cultured. So that batch effects would be minimized, each experiment stained and sorted samples in pairs, pairing one healthy donor with one patient.

This clonotype was sampled from a woman in her 30s with type 1 diabetes. The chain employs TRBV27 and TRBJ1-2; 7 of the junction bases match TRBD1. The material sequenced was naive CD4+ T cells from blood. The label giving this sample's cell subset or site can be read as: true naive CD4+ T cells. The sequenced DNA is TGTGCCAGCAGTTTGAGACAGGGCTGGTCTGATGGCTACACCTTC. This gives the protein CASSLRQGWSDGYTF.